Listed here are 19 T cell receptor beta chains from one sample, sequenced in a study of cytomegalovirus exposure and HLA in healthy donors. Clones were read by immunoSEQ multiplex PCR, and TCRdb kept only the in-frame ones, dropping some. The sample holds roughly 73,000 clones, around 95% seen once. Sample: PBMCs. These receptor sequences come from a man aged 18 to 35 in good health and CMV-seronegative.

The CDR3 region has the DNA TGTGCCAGCTCACCATTCCGGACAGGGCCCCTTTCGAACACCGGGGAGCTGTTTTTT. Protein product: CASSPFRTGPLSNTGELFF. The V gene is TRBV18, the J gene TRBJ2-2; 8 bases line up with TRBD1. The J segment lost 0 bases and the V segment lost 2 bases, leaving 11 bases of the junction unmatched. The germline CDR1 and CDR2 sequences are KGHSH and LQKENI. The CDR3 loop spans 19 amino acids.

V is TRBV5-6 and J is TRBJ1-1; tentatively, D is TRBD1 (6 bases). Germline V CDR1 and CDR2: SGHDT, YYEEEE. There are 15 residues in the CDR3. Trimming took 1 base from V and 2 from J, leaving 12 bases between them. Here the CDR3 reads CASSLPGAPNTEAFF. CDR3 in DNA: TGTGCCAGCAGCTTGCCAGGGGCCCCTAACACTGAAGCTTTCTTT.

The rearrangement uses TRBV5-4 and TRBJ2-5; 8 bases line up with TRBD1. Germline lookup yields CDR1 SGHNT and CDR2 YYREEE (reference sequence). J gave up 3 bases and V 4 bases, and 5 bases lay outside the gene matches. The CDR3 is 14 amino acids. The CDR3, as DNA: TGTGCCAGCAGCACCAAGGACAGGGAAGAGACCCAGTACTTC. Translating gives CASSTKDREETQYF.

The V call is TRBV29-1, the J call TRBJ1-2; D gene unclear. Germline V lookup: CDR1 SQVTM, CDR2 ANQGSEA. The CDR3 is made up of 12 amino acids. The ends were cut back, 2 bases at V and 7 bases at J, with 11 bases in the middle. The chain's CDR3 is CSVERPRPGYTF. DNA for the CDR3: TGCAGCGTTGAACGCCCGCGCCCTGGCTACACCTTC.

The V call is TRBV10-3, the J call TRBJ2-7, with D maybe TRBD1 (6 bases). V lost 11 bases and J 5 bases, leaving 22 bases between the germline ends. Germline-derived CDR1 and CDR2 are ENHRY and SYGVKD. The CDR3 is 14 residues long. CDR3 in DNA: TGTGCCGCCAAATCTCCCCGGACAGTACACGAGCAGTACTTC. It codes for CAAKSPRTVHEQYF.

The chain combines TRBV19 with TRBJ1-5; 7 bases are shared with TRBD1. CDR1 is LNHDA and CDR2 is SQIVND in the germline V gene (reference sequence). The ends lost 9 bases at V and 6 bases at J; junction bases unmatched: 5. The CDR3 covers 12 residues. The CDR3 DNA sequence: TGTGCCAGAGTCAGGGGGGCTCAGCCCCAGCATTTT. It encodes CARVRGAQPQHF.

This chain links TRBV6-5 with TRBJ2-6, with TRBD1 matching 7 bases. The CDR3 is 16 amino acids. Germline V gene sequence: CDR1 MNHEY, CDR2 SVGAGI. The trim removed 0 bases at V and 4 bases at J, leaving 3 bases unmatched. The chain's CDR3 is CASSYSGGSGANVLTF. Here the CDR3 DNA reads TGTGCCAGCAGTTACTCAGGGGGCTCCGGGGCCAACGTCCTGACTTTC.

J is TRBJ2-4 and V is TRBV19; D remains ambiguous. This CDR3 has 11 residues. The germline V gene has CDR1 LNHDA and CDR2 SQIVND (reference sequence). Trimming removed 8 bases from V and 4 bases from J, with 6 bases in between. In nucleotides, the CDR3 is TGTGCCAGTTCTGTGAAAAACATTCAGTACTTC. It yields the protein CASSVKNIQYF.

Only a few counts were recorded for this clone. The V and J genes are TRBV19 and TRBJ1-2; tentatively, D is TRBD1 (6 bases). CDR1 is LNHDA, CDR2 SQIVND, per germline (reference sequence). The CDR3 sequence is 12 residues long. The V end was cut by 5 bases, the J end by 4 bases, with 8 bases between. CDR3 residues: CASSGQSYGYTF. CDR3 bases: TGTGCCAGTAGTGGACAGTCCTATGGCTACACCTTC.

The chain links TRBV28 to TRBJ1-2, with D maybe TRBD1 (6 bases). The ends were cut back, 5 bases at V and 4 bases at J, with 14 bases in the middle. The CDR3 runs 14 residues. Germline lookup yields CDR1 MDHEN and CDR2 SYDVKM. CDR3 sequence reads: CASSEGVAGYGYTF. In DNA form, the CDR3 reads TGTGCCAGCAGTGAGGGGGTGGCGGGCTATGGCTACACCTTC.

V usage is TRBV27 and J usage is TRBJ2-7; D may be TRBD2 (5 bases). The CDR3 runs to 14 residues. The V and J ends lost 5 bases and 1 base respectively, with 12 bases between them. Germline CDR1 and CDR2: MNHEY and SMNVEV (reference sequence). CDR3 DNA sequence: TGTGCCAGCAGTAGTATCCCGGGGTCCTACGAGCAGTACTTC. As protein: CASSSIPGSYEQYF.

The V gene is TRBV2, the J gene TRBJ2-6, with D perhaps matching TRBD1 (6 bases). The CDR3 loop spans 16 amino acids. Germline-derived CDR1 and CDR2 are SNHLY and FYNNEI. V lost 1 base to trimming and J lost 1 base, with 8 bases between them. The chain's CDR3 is CASSEEQGSGANVLTF. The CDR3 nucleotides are TGTGCCAGCAGTGAAGAACAGGGTTCTGGGGCCAACGTCCTGACTTTC. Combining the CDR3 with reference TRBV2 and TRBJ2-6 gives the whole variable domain EPEVTQTPSHQVTQMGQEVILRCVPISNHLYFYWYRQILGQKVEFLVSFYNNEISEKSEIFDDQFSVERPDGSNFTLKIRSTKLEDSAMYFCASSEEQGSGANVLTFGAGSRLTVL.

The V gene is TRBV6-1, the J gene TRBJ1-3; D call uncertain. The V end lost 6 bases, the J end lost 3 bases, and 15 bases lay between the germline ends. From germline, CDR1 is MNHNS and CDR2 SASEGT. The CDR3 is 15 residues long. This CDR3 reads CASSPMTDFGNTIYF. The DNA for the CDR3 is TGTGCCAGCAGCCCGATGACCGACTTTGGAAACACCATATATTTT.

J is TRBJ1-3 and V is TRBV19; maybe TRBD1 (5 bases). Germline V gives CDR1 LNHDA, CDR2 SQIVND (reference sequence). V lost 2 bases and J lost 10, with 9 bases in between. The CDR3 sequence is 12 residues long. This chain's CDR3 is CASSILGGTIYF. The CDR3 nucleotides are TGTGCCAGTAGTATATTGGGGGGAACCATATATTTT.

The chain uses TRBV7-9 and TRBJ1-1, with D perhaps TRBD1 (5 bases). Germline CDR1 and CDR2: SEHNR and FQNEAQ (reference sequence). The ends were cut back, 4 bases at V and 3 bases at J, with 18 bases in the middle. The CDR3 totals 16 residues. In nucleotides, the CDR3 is TGTGCCAGCAGCTCCATCAGCGGGACCGGGGACACTGAAGCTTTCTTT. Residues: CASSSISGTGDTEAFF.

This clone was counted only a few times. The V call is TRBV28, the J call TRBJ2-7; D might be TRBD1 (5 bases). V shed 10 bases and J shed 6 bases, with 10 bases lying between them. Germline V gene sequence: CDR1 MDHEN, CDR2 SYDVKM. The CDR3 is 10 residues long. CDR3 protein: CATYGAEQYF. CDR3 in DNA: TGTGCCACGTATGGGGCCGAGCAGTACTTC.

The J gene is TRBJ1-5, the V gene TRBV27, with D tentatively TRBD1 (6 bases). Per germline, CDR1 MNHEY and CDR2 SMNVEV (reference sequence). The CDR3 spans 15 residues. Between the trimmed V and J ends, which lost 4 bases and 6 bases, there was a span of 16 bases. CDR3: CASSSGGGFGQPQHF. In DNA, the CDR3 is TGTGCCAGCAGTTCGGGAGGGGGATTCGGTCAGCCCCAGCATTTT.

The CDR3 loop reads CASAGQDGLYGYTF. The CDR3 DNA is TGTGCCAGCGCCGGACAGGATGGTTTATATGGCTACACCTTC. V and J are TRBV18 and TRBJ1-2, with 7 bases fitting TRBD1. Trimming removed 8 bases from V and 5 bases from J; junction bases left unmatched: 11. This CDR3 contains 14 residues. From germline, CDR1 is KGHSH and CDR2 LQKENI.

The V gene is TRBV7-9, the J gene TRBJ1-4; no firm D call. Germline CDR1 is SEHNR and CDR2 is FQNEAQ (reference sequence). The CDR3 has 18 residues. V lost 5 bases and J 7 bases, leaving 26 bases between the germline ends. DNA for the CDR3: TGTGCCAGCAGCCTTCAGAGAGGGCTTTTTACATTCGGTGAAAAACTGTTTTTT. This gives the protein CASSLQRGLFTFGEKLFF.